This T cell receptor (beta chain) was documented in a study of blood T cell repertoires in COVID-19. Study-level background: Samples taken during acute and convalescent COVID-19 were collected in the United States, Italy and Spain. PBMCs, B-cell-depleted T cells, or T cells were the source of the cDNA or gDNA that made up the material.

The CDR3 runs to 13 residues. Trimming took 6 bases from V and 5 from J; bases not matched to a gene: 6. The germline gives CDR1 SGHTA, CDR2 FQGNSA. Original processing notes: Amplified reference gene primers provided the basis for estimating nucleated cell counts. Sequencing was performed with immunoSEQ multiplex PCR; in TCRdb, only in-frame clones are kept and a portion is missing. V, J and clone size are taken as reported in that table, and D and trimming were inferred from the DNA itself. The data hold around 70,000 clones, with approximately 90% observed a single time. The receptor comes from a human donor in a cohort sampled during active COVID-19. Sequenced material: peripheral blood. The chain is built from TRBV7-2 and TRBJ2-7; 8 bases line up with TRBD1. The CDR3 DNA is TGTGCCAGCAGTCCAGGGGGCGCGGACGAGCAGTACTTC. The encoded protein is CASSPGGADEQYF.